This record concerns one T cell receptor beta chain sequence. The sample originates from a study of OX40 agonist ivuxolimab in advanced cancers. Profiled with immunoSEQ multiplex PCR; TCRdb holds only in-frame clones, not every one. The table includes 70,000 to 85,000 clones, roughly 83% detected once. Per germline, CDR1 SNHLY and CDR2 FYNNEI. The CDR3 is 13 amino acids. J gave up 7 bases and V 1 base, and 2 bases lay outside the gene matches. The clonotype originates from an adult with an advanced solid tumor such as melanoma, head and neck, liver or kidney cancer. The source material was CD4+ or CD8+ T cells sorted from blood, sampled in a trial of the OX40 agonist ivuxolimab. The chain links TRBV2 to TRBJ2-5; TRBD1 matches 8 bases. CDR3 in DNA: TGTGCCAGCAGTGAAGTCCAGGGGGCGACCCAGTACTTC. This gives the protein CASSEVQGATQYF.